The rows below give T cell receptor beta chains drawn from one sample of a study of a mutant IDH1 vaccine in newly diagnosed glioma. No cognate antigen is known for these TCRs. Data came from immunoSEQ multiplex PCR; TCRdb stores just in-frame clones and leaves some out. The sample contains around 56,000 clones, approximately 86% of which appear only once. The specimen comprised PBMCs, sampled from a glioma patient whose treatment included an IDH1 peptide vaccine. All receptors come from a woman aged 18-29 years with glioma. Some clones in this sample may be carry-over from other donors' samples. The CDR3 runs from the conserved cysteine through the conserved F or W. D genes are given only for firm matches. The size entry is marked missing in some rows and otherwise reads once, few, many or a size class.

v_gene	abundance	j_gene	d_gene	CDR3aa	CDR3nt
TRBV7-9	-	TRBJ2-7	-	CASSLGTDPYEQYF	TGTGCCAGCAGCTTAGGGACAGATCCCTACGAGCAGTACTTC
TRBV7-2	once	TRBJ2-5	TRBD2	CASSLVSGGRETQYF	TGTGCCAGCAGCTTAGTGTCGGGGGGGAGGGAGACCCAGTACTTC
TRBV9	-	TRBJ1-6	-	CASSEGGLYNSPLHF	TGTGCCAGCAGCGAGGGGGGTCTCTATAATTCACCCCTCCACTTT
TRBV9	-	TRBJ2-3	TRBD2	CASSAGLDSTDTQYF	TGTGCCAGCAGCGCTGGACTAGATAGCACAGATACGCAGTATTTT
TRBV30	once	TRBJ1-4	-	CAWSADASTNEKLFF	TGTGCCTGGAGTGCTGACGCCTCAACTAATGAAAAACTGTTTTTT
TRBV29-1	once	TRBJ2-6	-	CSVGDSPSGANVLTF	TGCAGCGTTGGTGACAGTCCCTCTGGGGCCAACGTCCTGACTTTC
TRBV12-5	-	TRBJ2-5	-	CASGLDTPEGETQYF	TGTGCTAGTGGTTTGGACACTCCCGAGGGGGAGACCCAGTACTTC
TRBV5-1	-	TRBJ2-2	-	CASSGSGPNTGELFF	TGCGCCAGCAGCGGGTCAGGACCAAACACCGGGGAGCTGTTTTTT
TRBV13	-	TRBJ1-1	TRBD1	CASSLDTGAEAFF	TGTGCCAGCAGCTTAGATACAGGGGCTGAAGCTTTCTTT
TRBV12-5	-	TRBJ1-4	-	CASGLDRGALTF	TGTGCTAGTGGTTTGGACCGGGGGGCCCTCACTTTT
TRBV6-4	once	TRBJ2-5	-	CASSPSGGPQETQYF	TGTGCCAGCAGCCCCTCCGGGGGGCCCCAAGAGACCCAGTACTTC